The 18 T cell receptor beta chains listed next were all sequenced from one sample in a study of T cell responses to AZD1222 COVID-19 vaccine (dated by TCRdb to the early 2020s). Libraries were constructed by the immunoSEQ multiplex PCR assay. Imported from immuneACCESS, the table was reduced by TCRdb to in-frame sequences with V and J called. These copies leave out some clones; in studies compared against another copy, an unresolved V gene accounts for under half, and the cause of the remainder is not known. The sample table lists about 120,000 clones, roughly nine tenths of them with a count of one. The top ten clones comprise 7.2% of the sample. What this sample's time point label stands for: baseline before first vaccination. The sequenced sample was peripheral blood, obtained on day 0 of AZD1222 vaccination. The receptors shown here come from an adult in good health.

The chain links TRBV9 to TRBJ2-3, with D perhaps TRBD2 (6 bases). This CDR3 spans 12 amino acids. CDR1 and CDR2 from the germline V gene are SGDLS and YYNGEE. The germline V and J ends were trimmed by 10 bases and 3 bases, with 12 bases remaining between them. For the CDR3, the DNA is TGTGCCTCCTCCGGGGGAACAGATACGCAGTATTTT. It yields the protein CASSGGTDTQYF. The full variable domain, completed using reference TRBV9 and TRBJ2-3, is DSGVTQTPKHLITATGQRVTLRCSPRSGDLSVYWYQQSLDQGLQFLIQYYNGEERAKGNILERFSAQQFPDLHSELNLSSLELGDSALYFCASSGGTDTQYFGPGTRLTVL.

Points on this clone: This sample includes further DNA sequences coding for the same CDR3. The gene calls are TRBV27 and TRBJ2-6; D uncertain. The CDR3 contains 13 residues. V shed 6 bases and J shed 0 bases, with 3 bases lying between them. The germline gives CDR1 MNHEY, CDR2 SMNVEV (reference sequence). For the CDR3, the DNA is TGTGCCAGCAGACTCTCTGGGGCCAACGTCCTGACTTTC. Protein sequence: CASRLSGANVLTF.

CDR3 bases: TGTGCCAGCAGTGCCGGGACACAAGAGACCCAGTACTTC. Translated, it gives CASSAGTQETQYF. The V and J genes are TRBV12-3 or TRBV12-4 and TRBJ2-5; D is possibly TRBD1 (6 bases). This CDR3 comprises 13 residues. The V and J ends lost 5 bases and 2 bases respectively, with 9 bases between them.

The CDR3 DNA sequence: TGTGCCAGCAGTTACTCGCAGGAGCGCGAGCAGTACTTC. Its protein product is CASSYSQEREQYF. The chain employs TRBV6-2 or TRBV6-3 and TRBJ2-7; no clear D gene. Trimming shortened V by 0 bases and J by 6 bases, and 9 bases separated the two germline ends. Germline V CDR1 and CDR2: MNHEY, SVGEGT. This CDR3 comprises 13 residues.

The rearrangement joins TRBV27 to TRBJ2-1, with 7 nucleotides matching TRBD2. The CDR3 is 16 residues long. Trimming at V came to 6 bases and at J to 0 bases, leaving 8 bases not matched to a gene. CDR1 is MNHEY and CDR2 is SMNVEV in the germline V gene (reference sequence). As DNA, the CDR3 is TGTGCCAGCAGAGCCCCTAGCGGAGGCTCCTACAATGAGCAGTTCTTC. Protein: CASRAPSGGSYNEQFF.

The chain has TRBV4-3 and TRBJ2-7, with D perhaps matching TRBD2 (5 bases). The CDR3 loop spans 14 amino acids. Trimming pared 5 bases from V and 2 bases from J, leaving 13 bases between. Looked up from germline, CDR1 is LGHNA and CDR2 is YSLEER. This CDR3 is CASSDYLLAYEQYF. CDR3 bases: TGCGCCAGCAGCGACTACTTGTTAGCCTACGAGCAGTACTTC.

J is TRBJ1-2 and V is TRBV3-1 (or the pseudogene TRBV3-2); TRBD1 is a possible D gene (5 bases). Germline V lookup: CDR1 LGHDT, CDR2 YNNKEL (reference sequence). V shed 0 bases and J shed 6 bases, with 8 bases lying between them. The CDR3 loop spans 13 amino acids. CDR3: CASSQDEGDGYTF. In DNA form, the CDR3 reads TGTGCCAGCAGCCAAGATGAAGGGGATGGCTACACCTTC.

V usage is TRBV11-2 and J usage is TRBJ2-2; weak D call: TRBD2 (7 bases). Germline V gene sequence: CDR1 SGHAT, CDR2 FQNNGV. Trimming cost V 6 bases and J 6 bases, with 20 bases left between them. This CDR3 region has 16 residues. The CDR3 reads CASRRPGGARAGELFF. In DNA form, the CDR3 reads TGTGCCAGCAGGCGCCCGGGGGGCGCTAGGGCCGGGGAGCTGTTTTTT.

The gene calls are TRBV10-3 and TRBJ2-7; possible D gene TRBD2, 6 bases. The CDR3 loop spans 14 amino acids. Germline V gene sequence: CDR1 ENHRY, CDR2 SYGVKD. With 5 bases removed from V and 6 bases from J, the gap between germline ends came to 17 bases. CDR3 sequence (DNA): TGTGCCATCAGTCGTGGAGTTAGCGGACGCGAGCAGTACTTC. It codes for CAISRGVSGREQYF.

The rearrangement links TRBV7-9 to TRBJ2-2, with no clear D. The germline CDR1 and CDR2 sequences are SEHNR and FQNEAQ (reference sequence). Between the trimmed V and J ends, which lost 4 bases and 6 bases, there was a span of 3 bases. The CDR3 is 11 residues long. CDR3 bases: TGTGCCAGCAGCTGGTCCGGGGAGCTGTTTTTT. Its translation is CASSWSGELFF.

This rearrangement joins TRBV5-1 to TRBJ2-3; D unclear. Trimming removed 2 bases from V and 6 bases from J, with 10 bases in between. CDR3 size: 13 residues. CDR1 is SGHRS, CDR2 YFSETQ, per germline. CDR3 DNA: TGCGCCAGCAGCTTAGGGTTGCCGGATACGCAGTATTTT. This sequence encodes CASSLGLPDTQYF.

Written as DNA, the CDR3 is TGTGCCAGCAGTTTGGGGGCTTACTATGGCTACACCTTC. Amino acids: CASSLGAYYGYTF. This chain connects TRBV28 to TRBJ1-2; the D gene is possibly TRBD1 (6 bases). The CDR3 covers 13 residues. V dropped 3 bases and J dropped 3 bases, with 8 bases sitting between them. Germline V lookup: CDR1 MDHEN, CDR2 SYDVKM.

The V and J genes are TRBV24-1 and TRBJ1-5; D gene ambiguous. V gave up 3 bases and J gave up 10 bases, with 18 bases separating them. Germline V gives CDR1 KGHDR, CDR2 SFDVKD. The CDR3 sequence is 15 residues long. The chain's CDR3 is CATSDGRVPNSPQHF. Written as DNA, the CDR3 is TGTGCCACCAGTGATGGCCGGGTCCCTAATAGCCCCCAGCATTTT.

The gene calls are TRBV7-9 and TRBJ2-1; D is uncertain. This CDR3 has 13 residues. The V end was cut by 11 bases, the J end by 5 bases, with 16 bases between. The germline gives CDR1 SEHNR, CDR2 FQNEAQ (reference sequence). DNA of the CDR3: TGTGCCGTTCGTAGTACGGATAACAATGAGCAGTTCTTC. It encodes CAVRSTDNNEQFF.

This clone has only one observation. The chain employs TRBV19 and TRBJ1-2; TRBD1 agrees at 7 bases. V shed 3 bases and J 8 bases; nucleotides not matched to a gene: 6. The CDR3 is 13 residues long. Germline V lookup: CDR1 LNHDA, CDR2 SQIVND (reference sequence). In DNA, the CDR3 is TGTGCCAGTAGTATGACAGGGATCCGCGGCTACACCTTC. The encoded protein is CASSMTGIRGYTF.

This rearrangement joins TRBV7-9 to TRBJ2-3; 8 nucleotides match TRBD1. Losses at the gene ends were 1 base for V and 4 bases for J; bases not matched to a gene: 4. The CDR3 runs to 15 residues. CDR1 is SEHNR and CDR2 is FQNEAQ in the germline V gene (reference sequence). In DNA, the CDR3 is TGTGCCAGCAGCTTAGGGGTGACAGGGGCAGATACGCAGTATTTT. Amino acid sequence: CASSLGVTGADTQYF.

The chain has TRBV6-2 or TRBV6-3 and TRBJ2-5; the match to TRBD2 covers 7 bases. This CDR3 region has 17 residues. The ends lost 6 bases at V and 4 bases at J; junction bases unmatched: 17. Germline V gene data show CDR1 as MNHEY and CDR2 as SVGEGT. CDR3: CASSPLAGDVMGETQYF. As DNA, the CDR3 is TGTGCCAGCAGCCCCTTGGCGGGAGATGTAATGGGAGAGACCCAGTACTTC.

On this clone itself: Other DNA sequences of this sample code for an identical CDR3. The chain employs TRBV18 and TRBJ2-1, with D unclear. V was trimmed by 0 bases and J by 0 bases, leaving 9 bases between them. This CDR3 region has 16 residues. Germline V gene data show CDR1 as KGHSH and CDR2 as LQKENI. The CDR3 protein is CASSPPGQSSYNEQFF. The CDR3, as DNA: TGTGCCAGCTCACCACCCGGGCAGAGCTCCTACAATGAGCAGTTCTTC.